This TCR beta chain was profiled in a study of blood T cell repertoires in COVID-19. J gave up 4 bases and V 4 bases, and 3 bases lay outside the gene matches. This CDR3 is 14 amino acids long. Germline loops: CDR1 SGHTA, CDR2 FQGTGA. The method was immunoSEQ multiplex PCR; TCRdb's version includes in-frame clones alone and lacks a portion of them. This table holds about 270,000 clones, 88% found once. V and J are TRBV7-3 and TRBJ2-2; TRBD1 matches at 7 bases. The clonotype originates from a woman between 50 and 59 years old who had recovered from COVID-19. The sequenced sample consisted of PBMCs or T cells enriched from blood (not recorded which). The CDR3 region is CASSSNRGTGELFF. The CDR3 nucleotides read TGTGCCAGCAGCTCCAACAGGGGCACCGGGGAGCTGTTTTTT.